This TCR beta chain was sequenced in a study of cytomegalovirus exposure and HLA in healthy donors. The study ran its PCR with 60 Vbeta and 13 Jbeta primers. TCRdb's table, derived via immunoSEQ multiplex PCR, lists solely in-frame clones and lacks some. Altogether 150,000 to 200,000 clones are present, around 84% being singletons, with the ten largest covering 1.5% to 2.5%. This CDR3 region has 14 residues. The V and J ends lost 6 bases and 2 bases respectively, with 11 bases between them. Germline V gene sequence: CDR1 MDHEN, CDR2 SYDVKM. This receptor was obtained from a man between 18 and 29 years old in good health and CMV-seronegative. The material sequenced was PBMCs. The chain joins TRBV28 to TRBJ2-1; a weak D match, TRBD2 (6 bases). The CDR3 DNA follows: TGTGCCAGCAGCTCTGGCGGGACCTACAATGAGCAGTTCTTC. Its translation: CASSSGGTYNEQFF.